This T cell receptor (beta chain) was identified during a study of cytomegalovirus exposure and HLA in healthy donors. The study, taken as a whole, reports: Later on, an analysis showed TCR association rates differing by HLA locus, with DRB1 the most and HLA-C the fewest.

A remark on this clone: Its antigen is unidentified.

The PCR had 60 Vbeta and 13 Jbeta primers. Here immunoSEQ multiplex PCR was the method, and the copy in TCRdb shows in-frame clones only, minus some. The sample records about 130,000 clones, more than 65% being singletons. This CDR3 contains 14 residues. From germline, CDR1 is SGHRS and CDR2 YFSETQ. V gave up 4 bases and J gave up 2 bases; unmatched junction bases: 3. This sequence joins TRBV5-1 and TRBJ2-5, with TRBD1 matching over 9 bases. Material for sequencing was PBMCs. This receptor was identified in a man aged 50-60 years in good health and CMV-seronegative. CDR3 loop: CASSDGTGQETQYF. CDR3 nucleotides: TGCGCCAGCAGCGACGGGACAGGGCAAGAGACCCAGTACTTC.